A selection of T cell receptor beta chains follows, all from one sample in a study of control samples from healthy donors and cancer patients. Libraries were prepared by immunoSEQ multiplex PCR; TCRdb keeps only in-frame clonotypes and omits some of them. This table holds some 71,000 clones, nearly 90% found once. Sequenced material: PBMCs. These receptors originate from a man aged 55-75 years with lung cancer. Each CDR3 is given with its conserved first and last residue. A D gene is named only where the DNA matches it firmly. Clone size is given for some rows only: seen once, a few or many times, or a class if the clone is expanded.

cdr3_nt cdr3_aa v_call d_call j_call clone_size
TGTGCCAGCAGCTTAGACAGCGCCCACATTCAGTACTTC CASSLDSAHIQYF TRBV7-9 - TRBJ2-4 -
TGTGCCTGGAGCGAAGGACAGTACAAAGAGACCCAGTACTTC CAWSEGQYKETQYF TRBV30 - TRBJ2-5 -
TGCGCCAGCAGCCAGGGGACACCCTATGGCTACACCTTC CASSQGTPYGYTF TRBV5-1 - TRBJ1-2 -
TGTGCCAGTAGTATCCCGGGGGACACTGAAGCTTTCTTT CASSIPGDTEAFF TRBV19 - TRBJ1-1 -
TGTGCCACCAGTGACTCCGGACAGAGCTATGGCTACACCTTC CATSDSGQSYGYTF TRBV24-1 - TRBJ1-2 -
TGTGCCACCAGTGACTCTACAGTTGAGGGCGAAAAGCCCCAGCATTTT CATSDSTVEGEKPQHF TRBV24-1 - TRBJ1-5 -
TGTGCCAGCAGCTTAGCGCCTGTTAATTCACCCCTCCACTTT CASSLAPVNSPLHF TRBV7-3 - TRBJ1-6 -
TGTGCCAGCAGCCATGTACACAGGTCGGATGGCTACACCTTC CASSHVHRSDGYTF TRBV3-1/TRBV3-2 - TRBJ1-2 -
TGTGCCAGCAGCTTAGGGACCCTGACAGGGGGCGTTGGTGAAGCTTTCTTT CASSLGTLTGGVGEAFF TRBV7-6 TRBD1 TRBJ1-1 -
TGTGCCAGCAGCTTAGTGAGGGAGTTGGCAGATACGCAGTATTTT CASSLVRELADTQYF TRBV7-8 - TRBJ2-3 -
TGTGCCAGCAGCTATCCGGGGGGAGAGAACACCGGGGAGCTGTTTTTT CASSYPGGENTGELFF TRBV11-3 TRBD2 TRBJ2-2 -
TGTGCCAGCTCACCGATTAAGCGGGATCAGCCCCAGCATTTT CASSPIKRDQPQHF TRBV18 - TRBJ1-5 -
TGCGCCAGCAGCTTGGGTGTTAATGAAAAACTGTTTTTT CASSLGVNEKLFF TRBV5-1 - TRBJ1-4 -
TGTGCCATCAGGGCCACTCCTAGCACAGATACGCAGTATTTT CAIRATPSTDTQYF TRBV10-3 - TRBJ2-3 -
TGTGCCAGCAGCCAAAATATGAACACTGAAGCTTTCTTT CASSQNMNTEAFF TRBV7-6 - TRBJ1-1 -
TGTGCCAGCAGTTTACGGGGGAGGAATGGCTACACCTTC CASSLRGRNGYTF TRBV12-3/TRBV12-4 - TRBJ1-2 -
TGTGCCAGCAGTCCAGGGTCGGGCCCCTATGGCTACACCTTC CASSPGSGPYGYTF TRBV6-4 - TRBJ1-2 once
TGCAGCGTTCTGCTAGCGGGGGGGGGCAATGAGCAGTTCTTC CSVLLAGGGNEQFF TRBV29-1 TRBD2 TRBJ2-1 -
TGCGCCAGCAGCCTGGGACAGGGTTCATCTAATTCACCCCTCCACTTT CASSLGQGSSNSPLHF TRBV5-1 TRBD1 TRBJ1-6 -
TGTGCCAGGCCCCTCGACGGCACTGAAGCTTTCTTT CARPLDGTEAFF TRBV5-3 - TRBJ1-1 -
TGCGCCAGCTCCCGTAATCCGCCGGGCACCTCGGGGACCCAGTACTTC CASSRNPPGTSGTQYF TRBV5-1 - TRBJ2-5 -
TGTGCCAGCTCACCAACGGGACCGCCTAATTCACCCCTCCACTTT CASSPTGPPNSPLHF TRBV18 - TRBJ1-6 -
TGTGCCAGCAGCTCCTATAGCGGGCTCGGCGAGCAGTACTTC CASSSYSGLGEQYF TRBV7-9 TRBD2 TRBJ2-7 many
TGTGCCAGCTCACAGCGTCAGGGGGACAAAAGCAATCAGCCCCAGCATTTT CASSQRQGDKSNQPQHF TRBV18 TRBD1 TRBJ1-5 -
TGTGCCAGCAGTGAATATAACCTCGGGCAATCACCCCTCCACTTT CASSEYNLGQSPLHF TRBV25-1 - TRBJ1-6 -
TGTGCCAGCAGCTTGCCAGGGGTTAATACCGGGGAGCTGTTTTTT CASSLPGVNTGELFF TRBV5-6 - TRBJ2-2 -
TGTGCCAGCAGTACATACTTAGAAGCTTTCTTT CASSTYLEAFF TRBV5-6 - TRBJ1-1 -
TGTGCCAGCTCACCCCAAGAGACCCAGTACTTC CASSPQETQYF TRBV18 - TRBJ2-5 -
TGTGCCAGTAGTTTCCGGACAGGTGCGACGTCGACTGAAGCTTTCTTT CASSFRTGATSTEAFF TRBV19 TRBD1 TRBJ1-1 once
TGTGCCAGCAGGCCTGGCGTGGGACTAGCGGGGCTAGGCACCGGGGAGCTGTTTTTT CASRPGVGLAGLGTGELFF TRBV5-6 TRBD2 TRBJ2-2 -
TGTGCCAGCAGTTACGCGGGGGGGGGTCTCACTGAAGCTTTCTTT CASSYAGGGLTEAFF TRBV6-5 - TRBJ1-1 -
TGTGCCTTTGACAGGGGGCTGGGGACTGAAGCTTTCTTT CAFDRGLGTEAFF TRBV30 TRBD1 TRBJ1-1 -
TGTGCCAGCAGCCCTAGGGTACAGGGGGCGAAAGAGCAGTACTTC CASSPRVQGAKEQYF TRBV11-2 TRBD1 TRBJ2-7 -
TGTGCCACCAGTGATGCGGGGGGAAGAAGCTACAATGAGCAGTTCTTC CATSDAGGRSYNEQFF TRBV24-1 TRBD2 TRBJ2-1 -
TGTGCCAGCAGCTATCGGACAGCAAACACCGGGGAGCTGTTTTTT CASSYRTANTGELFF TRBV7-8 - TRBJ2-2 -
TGTGCCAGCAGCTTGGAAATGGGCGACACCGGGGAGCTGTTTTTT CASSLEMGDTGELFF TRBV5-4 - TRBJ2-2 -
TGTGCTAGTGGTTTGGTACTTGATGGCAGGGCGGGGGCCAATGAGCAGTTCTTC CASGLVLDGRAGANEQFF TRBV12-5 - TRBJ2-1 -
TGTGCCAGCAGCGTTCTCGGGGCAACTAATGAAAAACTGTTTTTT CASSVLGATNEKLFF TRBV9 - TRBJ1-4 -
TGTGCCAGCTCACCAGATCACGTTGCAACTAATGAAAAACTGTTTTTT CASSPDHVATNEKLFF TRBV18 - TRBJ1-4 -
TGTGCCAGCATTCATGGGAGGGGGAACACCGGGGAGCTGTTTTTT CASIHGRGNTGELFF TRBV6-6 TRBD2 TRBJ2-2 -
TGTGCCAGCAGCTTTAGGGTAGCGGGGGGGCCCGGTGAGCAGTTCTTC CASSFRVAGGPGEQFF TRBV7-8 TRBD2 TRBJ2-1 -
TGTGCCAGCAGCTTGTTGTCAGTTAATCAGCCCCAGCATTTT CASSLLSVNQPQHF TRBV5-5 - TRBJ1-5 -
TGTGCCAGCAGCCCCACGCCCCCCGCTTTAGGCTACACCTTC CASSPTPPALGYTF TRBV9 - TRBJ1-2 -
TGTGCCAGCAGTTACTCTCAGGGTTCCTACGAGCAGTACTTC CASSYSQGSYEQYF TRBV6-5 - TRBJ2-7 -
TGTGCCAGCAGTACAGAAGGCACGGGAGGCTACACCTTC CASSTEGTGGYTF TRBV6-5 - TRBJ1-2 -
TGTGCCAGCATTAAGTGGACAGGGTATAATTCACCCCTCCACTTT CASIKWTGYNSPLHF TRBV2 TRBD1 TRBJ1-6 -
TGCGCCAGCAGCGGCGGGACTCACAATGAGCAGTTCTTC CASSGGTHNEQFF TRBV5-1 - TRBJ2-1 once
TGTGCCAGTAGTCCAGGGAGGGCAGAACAAGAGACCCAGTACTTC CASSPGRAEQETQYF TRBV19 TRBD2 TRBJ2-5 -
TGCGCCAGCAGCTTGCTAGGGAGCCAAGAGACCCAGTACTTC CASSLLGSQETQYF TRBV5-1 - TRBJ2-5 -
TGTGCCAGCAGCATTGGGACAGAGTTCCAAGAGACCCAGTACTTC CASSIGTEFQETQYF TRBV7-3 TRBD1 TRBJ2-5 -
TGTGCCAGTAGGCAGGCTCCCGCCGGTGACACCGGGGAGCTGTTTTTT CASRQAPAGDTGELFF TRBV19 - TRBJ2-2 -
TGTGCCAGCAGCCTGAGTTCCTACGAGCAGTACTTC CASSLSSYEQYF TRBV2 - TRBJ2-7 -
TGCGCCAGCAGCGTCGGACAGGGGACGGTCACAGATACGCAGTATTTT CASSVGQGTVTDTQYF TRBV5-1 TRBD1 TRBJ2-3 -
TGTGCCTGGAGTGTTATCCTGGGACAGATAAACGATGGCTACACCTTC CAWSVILGQINDGYTF TRBV30 TRBD1 TRBJ1-2 -
TGTGCCAGCAGCTTAGATCCTAATCAAAAGACCCAGTACTTC CASSLDPNQKTQYF TRBV7-9 - TRBJ2-5 -